The clone carrying this T cell receptor beta chain has a handful of counts. Its antigen remains unidentified. The data were obtained in a study of T cell responses to AZD1222 COVID-19 vaccine. The protocol was immunoSEQ multiplex PCR, while the TCRdb copy is restricted to in-frame clones and leaves out a portion. In the table there are 60,000 to 85,000 clones, approximately 80% of which are singletons. Germline V gene lookup returns CDR1 SGHDT and CDR2 YYEEEE. The germline V and J ends were trimmed by 4 bases and 0 bases, with 16 bases remaining between them. This CDR3 has 16 amino acids. Study-level findings and limits: Possibly, clonal diversity was underestimated; donors were largely white British and included more females. Vaccine-associated CD4 TCRs ranged over spike, dominating at 160-218 and 743-854. Two AZD1222 administrations were followed by greater Spike-specific TCR breadth and depth.

The source of this sequence is an adult who received the MenACWY meningococcal vaccine as a control. This rearrangement joins TRBV5-6 to TRBJ1-1; D ambiguous. The sample consisted of peripheral blood, taken 28 days after the second dose of the MenACWY control vaccine. The CDR3 loop reads CASSQLSTTMNTEAFF. CDR3 DNA: TGTGCCAGCAGCCAACTAAGTACGACCATGAACACTGAAGCTTTCTTT.